This entry is about one T cell receptor (beta chain). The target antigen is unknown. The naive CD8 subset, CD45RO-negative cells positively selected for CCR7, excluded terminally differentiated effector memory CD45RA+ cells. Germline CDR1 and CDR2: SGHTA and FQGNSA. V shed 5 bases, J shed 3 bases, and the junction held 8 bases outside the gene matches. The CDR3 has 15 residues. These data originate in a study of shared clonotypes between healthy human individuals. General study findings and limits: Of the naive CD4 clonotypes, approximately 5% were shared across several donors. Incomplete sequencing of sorted subsets was indicated by rarefaction despite large depth.

The table came from immunoSEQ multiplex PCR; TCRdb's copy has only in-frame clones and leaves some out. The sample shows 1.5 million to 2.5 million clones, about 95% of them seen only once. This receptor was taken from a man younger than 35 in good health. Material: naive CD8+ T cells sorted from blood. The J gene is TRBJ2-7, the V gene TRBV7-2; 9 bases map to TRBD1. DNA for the CDR3: TGTGCCAGCAGCGAGACCCCGACAGGGGGCTACGAGCAGTACTTC. This encodes CASSETPTGGYEQYF.